This T cell receptor (beta chain) derives from a study of blood T cell repertoires in COVID-19. Background on the study: PBMCs, B-cell-depleted T cells, or T cells provided the cDNA or gDNA that made up the material.

Individuals aged about 18 to 89 years were recruited from 24 US areas. Clinical history reported by participants formed the basis on which cohorts were assigned. Two negative PCRs, clearance, or symptom resolution had been documented for recovered Cohort 3 donors. Data came from immunoSEQ multiplex PCR; TCRdb stores just in-frame clones and leaves some out. Of about 200,000 clones in the sample, 70% to 90% were seen once. The CDR3 extends over 18 amino acids. The gene calls are TRBV21-1 and TRBJ2-1; the table assigns TRBD2, which was not confirmed against the DNA. TRBV21-1 is a pseudogene. The sequence derives from a woman younger than 35 who had recovered from COVID-19. Sample: PBMCs or T cells enriched from blood (not recorded which). The CDR3 DNA is TGTGCCAGCAGCAAAGAGAAGGGTCGGCAGATAAAGGACTATGAGCAGTTCTTC. Protein sequence: CASSKEKGRQIKDYEQFF.